Below, 15 T cell receptor beta chains from the same sample are listed, as sequenced in a study of T cells in women clearing cervical HPV infection. Sequencing was performed with immunoSEQ multiplex PCR; in TCRdb, only in-frame clones are kept and a portion is missing. Its clone listing holds some 30,000 clones. The specimen sequenced was blood buffy coat. Receptors originate from a woman between 18 and 69 years old with a cervical HPV16 infection that either progressed to CIN3+ or cleared (not recorded which).

The DNA read from the CDR3 is TGTGCCAGCAGCTCCCGAGACAGGGGGCCGTATGGT. Translation: CASSSRDRGPYG. The full CDR3 protein reads CASSSRDRGPYGQYF. The rearrangement links TRBV7-9 to TRBJ2-4; 10 bases line up with TRBD1. With the read ending 3 residues before the CDR3 end, the germline J gene is used to fill in that end. Looked up from germline, CDR1 is SEHNR and CDR2 is FQNEAQ (reference sequence). The CDR3 contains 15 residues.

Of note for this clone: The read ends 3 residues early relative to the CDR3; the germline J gene fills the gap. V and J are TRBV11-2 and TRBJ1-5, with 10 nucleotides matching TRBD1. Germline-derived CDR1 and CDR2 are SGHAT and FQNNGV. Losses at the gene ends were 5 bases for V and 5 bases for J; bases not matched to a gene: 6. CDR3 length: 15 residues. CDR3 DNA (partial): TGTGCCAGCAGCCCGGACAGGGGGTTCTATCAGCCC. Encoded protein: CASSPDRGFYQP. The whole CDR3 protein reads CASSPDRGFYQPQHF.

With respect to this clone: Coverage ceases 3 residues before the CDR3 finishes, and the germline J gene fills in the end. This sequence joins TRBV19 and TRBJ1-2; no definite D call. Germline CDR1 reads LNHDA; CDR2 reads SQIVND (reference sequence). With 6 bases removed from V and 4 bases from J, the gap between germline ends came to 15 bases. The CDR3 covers 14 residues. The CDR3 sequence is CASSDPQWVYGYTF. CDR3 DNA, as far as it was read: TGTGCCAGTAGCGACCCACAGTGGGTCTATGGC.

Remarks on this clone: The CDR3 is cut off 3 residues early in the read; its end comes from the germline J gene. The chain employs TRBV19 and TRBJ2-1; 9 bases fit TRBD2. V shed 3 bases and J 6 bases; nucleotides not matched to a gene: 9. The germline gives CDR1 LNHDA, CDR2 SQIVND (reference sequence). The CDR3 totals 16 residues. The CDR3 sequence: CASSMGSGGLGNEQFF. The part of the CDR3 DNA that was read is TGTGCCAGTAGTATGGGTAGCGGGGGTTTGGGCAATGAG.

A remark on this clone: Read coverage stops 3 residues before the CDR3 terminus; the germline J gene supplies the remainder. V and J are TRBV7-3 and TRBJ1-2; 8 positions agree with TRBD1. V shed 5 bases, J shed 3 bases, and the junction held 8 bases outside the gene matches. Germline-derived CDR1 and CDR2 are SGHTA and FQGTGA. The CDR3 has 15 residues. CDR3 DNA, as far as it was read: TGTGCCAGCAGCCAAGGTCCGGGACAGGACTATGGC. It codes for CASSQGPGQDYG. The CDR3 in its entirety is CASSQGPGQDYGYTF.

This clone is medium-sized by frequency. Sequencing ends 3 residues short of the CDR3 end; the germline J gene provides the rest. The chain joins TRBV7-6 to TRBJ1-4; D gene uncertain. The CDR3 runs 13 residues. Trimming pared 1 base from V and 7 bases from J, leaving 7 bases between. Germline V lookup: CDR1 SGHVS, CDR2 FNYEAQ. The CDR3 protein is CASSLGSGEKLFF. CDR3 DNA (partial): TGTGCCAGCAGCTTAGGGTCCGGTGAAAAA.

Comments on this clone: The DNA ends 3 residues before the CDR3 does, and the rest of the CDR3 is filled in from the germline J gene. J is TRBJ2-4 and V is TRBV7-9; TRBD2 matches at 9 bases. Germline V gene lookup returns CDR1 SEHNR and CDR2 FQNEAQ (reference sequence). This CDR3 is built from 14 residues. The CDR3 DNA, read in part, is TGTGCCAGCAGCTCTGGCGGGGGGGGTAATGGT. Amino acid sequence: CASSSGGGGNG. The CDR3 in full is CASSSGGGGNGQYF.

Turning to this clone: The CDR3 extends 3 residues past the end of the read, so its final part is completed from the germline J gene. The rearrangement joins TRBV20-1 to TRBJ1-2; 7 positions agree with TRBD1. CDR3 size: 16 residues. The germline gives CDR1 DFQATT, CDR2 SNEGSKA (reference sequence). Losses at the gene ends were 6 bases for V and 3 bases for J; bases not matched to a gene: 16. The chain's CDR3 is CSARTDRERRDYGYTF. The part of the CDR3 DNA that was read is TGCAGTGCCCGGACCGACAGGGAAAGACGGGACTATGGC.

As to this clone: Sequencing ends 3 residues short of the CDR3 end; the germline J gene provides the rest. The J gene is TRBJ1-5, the V gene TRBV30, with TRBD1 matching over 7 bases. The CDR3 contains 15 residues. Germline loops: CDR1 GTSNPN, CDR2 SVGIG (reference sequence). V lost 2 bases and J lost 5; bases outside the gene matches: 9. CDR3: CAWSLGTAMDQPQHF. CDR3 DNA, as far as it was read: TGTGCCTGGAGTCTGGGGACAGCAATGGATCAGCCC.

Note on this clone: The CDR3 end falls 3 residues outside the read, so it is completed with the germline J gene. V usage is TRBV2 and J usage is TRBJ1-1, with D possibly TRBD1 on 6 matching bases. CDR3 length: 14 residues. Germline loops: CDR1 SNHLY, CDR2 FYNNEI. Trimming left V 6 bases short and J 1 base short, with 12 bases between. The chain's CDR3 is CASRVGRGNTEAFF. The sequenced CDR3 bases are TGTGCCAGCAGGGTGGGCAGGGGGAACACTGAA.

This CDR3 reads CASSPREGFKTQYF. The sequenced CDR3 bases are TGTGCCAGCTCACCGCGCGAAGGGTTTAAGACC. This chain connects TRBV18 to TRBJ2-5; D unclear. The sequence runs out 3 residues before the end of the CDR3; the remainder is reconstructed from the germline J gene. The germline V gene has CDR1 KGHSH and CDR2 LQKENI. This CDR3 spans 14 amino acids. Deletions cut 3 bases from V and 6 bases from J, with 14 bases between.

With regard to this clone: The read ends 3 residues shy of where the CDR3 ends; the end is completed using the germline J gene. The V call is TRBV18, the J call TRBJ2-1, with TRBD1 identical over 7 bases. The CDR3 is 14 amino acids. Germline V gene sequence: CDR1 KGHSH, CDR2 LQKENI. V lost 2 bases to trimming and J lost 8 bases; unmatched junction nucleotides: 6. The CDR3 sequence is CASSPGTVLYEQFF. The CDR3 bases that were read are TGTGCCAGCTCACCAGGGACAGTCCTCTATGAG.

A note on this clone: The missing CDR3 end, 3 residues past where the read stops, is filled in from the germline J gene. The chain recombines TRBV20-1 with TRBJ2-3, with D unclear. The V gene's germline CDR1 is DFQATT and CDR2 SNEGSKA (reference sequence). V was shortened by 4 bases and J by 4 bases, with 12 bases between the two germline ends. CDR3 length: 13 amino acids. The covered CDR3 bases are TGCAGTGCTATCTCCGTACTGGCAGATACG. It codes for CSAISVLADT. The full CDR3 protein is CSAISVLADTQYF.

A word on this clone: The read comes to an end 3 residues before the CDR3 does, leaving the germline J gene to fill in the end. The chain couples TRBV7-3 to TRBJ2-7, with 8 bases that match TRBD2. Germline loops: CDR1 SGHTA, CDR2 FQGTGA. J lost 2 bases, V lost 5 bases, and 8 bases had no gene match. This CDR3 comprises 15 residues. The CDR3: CASSQESGGPYEQYF. Incomplete CDR3 DNA: TGTGCCAGCAGCCAAGAAAGCGGGGGACCCTACGAG.

As regards this clone: The observed sequence ends 3 residues before the CDR3 terminus, with the missing tail filled in from the germline J gene. The chain carries TRBV5-4 and TRBJ2-7; 13 bases match TRBD2. The length of the CDR3 is 15 residues. Unmatched junction bases numbered 3, after V lost 0 bases and J lost 6 bases. The germline V gene encodes CDR1 SGHNT and CDR2 YYREEE (reference sequence). Partial CDR3 DNA: TGTGCCAGCAGCTTGGGACTAGCGGGAGGTTCCGAG. Residues: CASSLGLAGGSE. The full CDR3 protein reads CASSLGLAGGSEQYF. The entire variable domain, with the rest obtained from reference TRBV5-4 and TRBJ2-7, is as follows: ETGVTQSPTHLIKTRGQQVTLRCSSQSGHNTVSWYQQALGQGPQFIFQYYREEENGRGNFPPRFSGLQFPNYSSELNVNALELDDSALYLCASSLGLAGGSEQYFGPGTRLTVT.